A selection of T cell receptor beta chains follows, all from one sample in a study of blood T cell repertoires in COVID-19. Generated by immunoSEQ multiplex PCR, the TCRdb table keeps only in-frame clones and is missing some. Seen here are about 230,000 clones, approximately 89% observed once, and the top ten hold roughly 4%. Sequenced: PBMCs or T cells enriched from blood (not recorded which). Receptors were obtained from a young woman with acute COVID-19. Both conserved end residues are part of each CDR3. Each record gives: J gene, D gene, clone size, V gene, CDR3 DNA, CDR3 protein. A D gene is named only where the DNA matches it firmly. Only part of the rows carry a size: once, few, many, or a class if the clone is expanded.

j_gene: TRBJ1-3
d_gene: TRBD1
abundance: .
v_gene: TRBV9
CDR3nt: TGTGCCAGCAGCGCCGGGACAGATGGAAACACCATATATTTT
CDR3aa: CASSAGTDGNTIYF

j_gene: TRBJ2-7
d_gene: TRBD1
abundance: once
v_gene: TRBV30
CDR3nt: TGTGCCTGGAGTGCGACAGGGGCCTCCTACGAGCAGTACTTC
CDR3aa: CAWSATGASYEQYF

j_gene: TRBJ1-6
d_gene: TRBD1
abundance: .
v_gene: TRBV19
CDR3nt: TGTGCCAGTAGTCCCAACAGGGGAACCTATAATTCACCCCTCCACTTT
CDR3aa: CASSPNRGTYNSPLHF

j_gene: TRBJ2-3
d_gene: TRBD1
abundance: .
v_gene: TRBV7-2
CDR3nt: TGTGCCAGCAGCTCCAGGGGGACAGATACGCAGTATTTT
CDR3aa: CASSSRGTDTQYF

j_gene: TRBJ2-5
d_gene: TRBD2
abundance: .
v_gene: TRBV2
CDR3nt: TGTGCCAGCAGTCGGGCTAGCGGGGGGTGGGAGACCCAGTACTTC
CDR3aa: CASSRASGGWETQYF

j_gene: TRBJ1-4
d_gene: .
abundance: .
v_gene: TRBV4-1
CDR3nt: TGCGCCAGCAGCCAAGACTGGCGGGAAAAACTGTTTTTT
CDR3aa: CASSQDWREKLFF

j_gene: TRBJ1-2
d_gene: .
abundance: .
v_gene: TRBV14
CDR3nt: TGTGCCAGCAGCCAAGCTCGGGTCTATGGCTACACCTTC
CDR3aa: CASSQARVYGYTF

j_gene: TRBJ2-1
d_gene: TRBD2
abundance: .
v_gene: TRBV7-9
CDR3nt: TGTGCCAGCAGCCCGGGACTAGGACCCAATGAGCAGTTCTTC
CDR3aa: CASSPGLGPNEQFF

j_gene: TRBJ2-7
d_gene: .
abundance: .
v_gene: TRBV21-1
CDR3nt: TGTGCCAGCAGCGCCCCTGAGGGACAGGGGGTTTACGAGCAGTACTTC
CDR3aa: CASSAPEGQGVYEQYF

j_gene: TRBJ2-1
d_gene: .
abundance: .
v_gene: TRBV27
CDR3nt: TGTGCCAGCAGTTTAGACAGTTACAATGAGCAGTTCTTC
CDR3aa: CASSLDSYNEQFF

j_gene: TRBJ1-2
d_gene: .
abundance: .
v_gene: TRBV19
CDR3nt: TGTGCCAGTAGTCTGGGCCACTATGGCTACACCTTC
CDR3aa: CASSLGHYGYTF

j_gene: TRBJ2-5
d_gene: .
abundance: .
v_gene: TRBV5-1
CDR3nt: TGCGCCAGCAGTAATAGCGGAGAGCAAGAGACCCAGTACTTC
CDR3aa: CASSNSGEQETQYF

j_gene: TRBJ1-2
d_gene: TRBD1
abundance: .
v_gene: TRBV27
CDR3nt: TGTGCCAGCACCGGGACAGGGGCTAACTATGGCTACACCTTC
CDR3aa: CASTGTGANYGYTF

j_gene: TRBJ1-1
d_gene: .
abundance: .
v_gene: TRBV15
CDR3nt: TGTGCCACCAGCCCACTCAGGTTCGGGAACACTGAAGCTTTCTTT
CDR3aa: CATSPLRFGNTEAFF

j_gene: TRBJ1-3
d_gene: TRBD1
abundance: .
v_gene: TRBV10-3
CDR3nt: TGTGCCATCAGGAAGGATGACAGGGCTGGAAACACCATATATTTT
CDR3aa: CAIRKDDRAGNTIYF

j_gene: TRBJ2-2
d_gene: .
abundance: few
v_gene: TRBV27
CDR3nt: TGTGCCAGCAGTTTATTACAGGGTATCACCGGGGAGCTGTTTTTT
CDR3aa: CASSLLQGITGELFF

j_gene: TRBJ2-4
d_gene: TRBD1
abundance: .
v_gene: TRBV25-1
CDR3nt: TGTGCCAGCAGTGTTCAGGGGACAGGGAAGAACATTCAGTACTTC
CDR3aa: CASSVQGTGKNIQYF

j_gene: TRBJ1-5
d_gene: TRBD1
abundance: .
v_gene: TRBV19
CDR3nt: TGTGCCAGTAGCACAGGGGTCTATCAGCCCCAGCATTTT
CDR3aa: CASSTGVYQPQHF

j_gene: TRBJ2-2
d_gene: TRBD2
abundance: .
v_gene: TRBV27
CDR3nt: TGTGCCAGCACCGTAGCGGGGTGGAACACCGGGGAGCTGTTTTTT
CDR3aa: CASTVAGWNTGELFF

j_gene: TRBJ2-2
d_gene: TRBD2
abundance: .
v_gene: TRBV7-6
CDR3nt: TGTGCCAGCAGCTTATTAGTCGCAACCCTTAGCGGGGGGGCTGGCACCGGGGAGCTGTTTTTT
CDR3aa: CASSLLVATLSGGAGTGELFF

j_gene: TRBJ2-3
d_gene: TRBD2
abundance: .
v_gene: TRBV7-9
CDR3nt: TGTGCCAGCAGCCCCGTGGGCCGGGGGGGAACTACAGATACGCAGTATTTT
CDR3aa: CASSPVGRGGTTDTQYF

j_gene: TRBJ1-4
d_gene: .
abundance: .
v_gene: TRBV27
CDR3nt: TGTGCCAGCAGTTTTGGGAGGGCTAATGAAAAACTGTTTTTT
CDR3aa: CASSFGRANEKLFF

j_gene: TRBJ1-1
d_gene: .
abundance: .
v_gene: TRBV18
CDR3nt: TGTGCCAGCTCAACCACAGGTAATTTTATGAACACTGAAGCTTTCTTT
CDR3aa: CASSTTGNFMNTEAFF

j_gene: TRBJ1-1
d_gene: .
abundance: once
v_gene: TRBV5-6
CDR3nt: TGTGCCAGCAGCCGTGCGACAGGAAGGGTGAACACTGAAGCTTTCTTT
CDR3aa: CASSRATGRVNTEAFF

j_gene: TRBJ1-4
d_gene: .
abundance: few
v_gene: TRBV5-5
CDR3nt: TGTGCCAGCAGTGGAGGGCAGTATGAAAAACTGTTTTTT
CDR3aa: CASSGGQYEKLFF

j_gene: TRBJ1-6
d_gene: .
abundance: few
v_gene: TRBV30
CDR3nt: TGTGCCTGGAGGCGGGCCTACTCCAATTCACCCCTCCACTTT
CDR3aa: CAWRRAYSNSPLHF

j_gene: TRBJ2-3
d_gene: TRBD2
abundance: .
v_gene: TRBV19
CDR3nt: TGTGCCAGTAGTACGACTAGCGGTTCAGATACGCAGTATTTT
CDR3aa: CASSTTSGSDTQYF

j_gene: TRBJ1-1
d_gene: .
abundance: .
v_gene: TRBV27
CDR3nt: TGTGCCAGCAGTTTAGAAGGCAGGACTGAAGCTTTCTTT
CDR3aa: CASSLEGRTEAFF

j_gene: TRBJ2-1
d_gene: .
abundance: .
v_gene: TRBV9
CDR3nt: TGTGCCAGCAGCGTAGCGGGCAGGGGTCGGTACAATGAGCAGTTCTTC
CDR3aa: CASSVAGRGRYNEQFF

j_gene: TRBJ2-7
d_gene: TRBD1
abundance: .
v_gene: TRBV7-2
CDR3nt: TGTGCCAGCAGCCTTCGGACAGGGAATATCTACGAGCAGTACTTC
CDR3aa: CASSLRTGNIYEQYF

j_gene: TRBJ1-6
d_gene: .
abundance: .
v_gene: TRBV7-9
CDR3nt: TGTGCCAGCAGCCCCGGGGATTTGCTGGCACCCCTCCACTTT
CDR3aa: CASSPGDLLAPLHF

j_gene: TRBJ1-5
d_gene: TRBD1
abundance: once
v_gene: TRBV27
CDR3nt: TGTGCCAGCAGCAGGACAGGGGGGCGAGGGCCCCAGCATTTT
CDR3aa: CASSRTGGRGPQHF

j_gene: TRBJ2-1
d_gene: TRBD2
abundance: .
v_gene: TRBV7-2
CDR3nt: TGTGCCAGCAGCTTTAGCGGGGGGGCCCATGAGCAGTTCTTC
CDR3aa: CASSFSGGAHEQFF